The sequence of this T cell receptor (beta chain) was determined in a study of cytomegalovirus exposure and HLA in healthy donors. Everyone who donated was a healthy bone marrow donor. Primers for the PCR totalled 60 Vbeta and 13 Jbeta. The data were produced by immunoSEQ multiplex PCR, yet TCRdb's version contains in-frame clones alone and is incomplete. In the table there are around 120,000 clones, 79% of which are singletons. This CDR3 has 15 residues. Germline V gene data show CDR1 as SGHRS and CDR2 as YFSETQ. V lost 0 bases, J lost 2 bases, and 8 bases lay in between. Sequenced material: PBMCs. This TCR derives from a man aged 25 to 45 in good health and CMV-seropositive. This sequence joins TRBV5-1 and TRBJ1-4; D not certain. CDR3 coding DNA: TGCGCCAGCAGCTTGGACGGGAGGACTAATGAAAAACTGTTTTTT. Amino acid sequence: CASSLDGRTNEKLFF. Filled out from reference TRBV5-1 and TRBJ1-4, the complete variable domain reads KAGVTQTPRYLIKTRGQQVTLSCSPISGHRSVSWYQQTPGQGLQFLFEYFSETQRNKGNFPGRFSGRQFSNSRSEMNVSTLELGDSALYLCASSLDGRTNEKLFFGSGTQLSVL.